Presented here are 30 T cell receptor beta chains from one specimen sequenced in a study of blood T cell repertoires in COVID-19. The repertoire was sequenced with immunoSEQ multiplex PCR; TCRdb's copy has only in-frame clones and lacks some. The top ten clones hold about 5% of a sample with a few hundred thousand clones, roughly 88% of them seen once. Sequenced: PBMCs or T cells enriched from blood (not recorded which). All receptors come from a man aged 25-40 years who had recovered from COVID-19.

The chain recombines TRBV5-1 with TRBJ2-4; TRBD1 agrees at 7 bases. Germline V CDR1 and CDR2: SGHRS, YFSETQ. The CDR3 runs to 18 residues. With V trimmed by 0 bases and J by 0 bases, 9 bases remained unmatched. As DNA, the CDR3 is TGCGCCAGCAGCTTGGTTGGGGGACAGACAGTAGCCAAAAACATTCAGTACTTC. Amino acid sequence: CASSLVGGQTVAKNIQYF.

J is TRBJ2-7 and V is TRBV29-1; 11 positions match TRBD1. V shed 6 bases and J 4 bases; nucleotides not matched to a gene: 11. CDR3 length: 15 residues. Germline loops: CDR1 SQVTM, CDR2 ANQGSEA. CDR3 sequence reads: CSVNRGQGATYEQYF. CDR3 bases: TGCAGCGTAAACCGAGGACAGGGGGCGACGTACGAGCAGTACTTC.

The rearrangement links TRBV30 to TRBJ1-5; the D gene is possibly TRBD1 (5 bases). The CDR3 length is 17 residues. The V gene's germline CDR1 is GTSNPN and CDR2 SVGIG (reference sequence). Trimming left V 0 bases short and J 4 bases short, with 19 bases between. In nucleotides, the CDR3 is TGTGCCTGGAGTGTACCCACGGCGGGGACTCAGAATCAGCCCCAGCATTTT. This translates into CAWSVPTAGTQNQPQHF.

This rearrangement joins TRBV5-4 to TRBJ1-1, with no clear D. This CDR3 contains 15 residues. V was clipped by 0 bases and J by 1 base, with 10 bases between them. Germline CDR1 reads SGHNT; CDR2 reads YYREEE (reference sequence). CDR3 coding DNA: TGTGCCAGCAGCTTGGCGGTGCGCGCGAACACTGAAGCTTTCTTT. Protein: CASSLAVRANTEAFF.

The chain recombines TRBV3-1 (or the pseudogene TRBV3-2) with TRBJ2-3; the match to TRBD1 covers 8 bases. Germline lookup yields CDR1 LGHDT and CDR2 YNNKEL (reference sequence). The V segment lost 6 bases and the J segment 2 bases; nucleotides outside the gene matches: 10. This CDR3 contains 16 residues. The CDR3, as DNA: TGTGCCAGCAGTTCTAGGACAGGGAGAATCACAGATACGCAGTATTTT. It codes for CASSSRTGRITDTQYF.

The chain employs TRBV10-2 and TRBJ1-6; a possible D gene is TRBD1 (6 bases). CDR1 WSHSY and CDR2 SAAADI come from the germline V gene. This CDR3 comprises 16 residues. The V end lost 3 bases, the J end lost 9 bases, and 18 bases lay between the germline ends. The CDR3 bases are TGCGCCAGCAGTGACCTTCTTACAGGGTCGGGTTCACCCCTCCACTTT. It codes for CASSDLLTGSGSPLHF.

This rearrangement joins TRBV4-1 to TRBJ2-2; D is unresolved. CDR1 and CDR2 from the germline V gene are MGHRA and YSYEKL. The CDR3 length is 16 residues. Trimming took off 0 bases at V and 3 bases at J, with 11 bases between the two ends. CDR3 protein: CASSQDPGSYTGELFF. The CDR3 DNA reads TGCGCCAGCAGCCAAGATCCGGGTAGCTACACCGGGGAGCTGTTTTTT.

This clone has only one observation. The V and J genes are TRBV16 and TRBJ2-7; 10 positions agree with TRBD1. The germline V gene has CDR1 KGHSY and CDR2 FQNENV. This CDR3 has 15 residues. Trimming cost V 1 base and J 2 bases; bases outside gene matches: 2. CDR3 bases: TGTGCCAGCAGCCAATACGGGACAGGGGCCTACGAGCAGTACTTC. Translating it yields CASSQYGTGAYEQYF.

The V gene is TRBV5-5, the J gene TRBJ1-1; D is possibly TRBD1 (5 bases). V lost 0 bases, J lost 3 bases, and 15 bases lay in between. Germline V gene sequence: CDR1 SGHKS, CDR2 YYEKEE (reference sequence). The CDR3 is 16 residues long. CDR3 DNA: TGTGCCAGCAGCTTGGCTCCGGGGACTTACTACACTGAAGCTTTCTTT. Its translation: CASSLAPGTYYTEAFF.

V usage is TRBV30 and J usage is TRBJ2-7, with 8 positions matching TRBD1. Trimming cost V 3 bases and J 3 bases; bases outside gene matches: 7. Germline CDR1 is GTSNPN and CDR2 is SVGIG (reference sequence). This CDR3 has 14 residues. CDR3 residues: CAWSEGQGLYEQYF. The CDR3 region has the DNA TGTGCCTGGAGCGAAGGACAGGGCCTCTACGAGCAGTACTTC.

The chain links TRBV23-1 to TRBJ1-6; weak D call: TRBD1 (6 bases). TRBV23-1 is an ORF; its function is uncertain. CDR3 length: 17 residues. Trimming pared 4 bases from V and 5 bases from J, leaving 18 bases between. The CDR3 reads CASSRSGTTKDNSPLHF. The CDR3 region has the DNA TGCGCCAGCAGTCGCTCCGGGACAACCAAAGATAATTCACCCCTCCACTTT.

The chain uses TRBV3-1 (or the pseudogene TRBV3-2) and TRBJ1-2, with 7 bases identical to TRBD1. V lost 6 bases, J lost 2 bases, and 3 bases stayed unmatched. The CDR3 runs to 13 residues. Germline loops: CDR1 LGHDT, CDR2 YNNKEL (reference sequence). CDR3 nucleotide sequence: TGTGCCAGCAGTCCGACAGGGAACTATGGCTACACCTTC. Translation: CASSPTGNYGYTF.

The rearrangement uses TRBV6-5 and TRBJ2-7, with TRBD2 matching 8 bases. Germline trimming cut 6 bases from V and 7 bases from J; bases unmatched to any gene: 14. This CDR3 has 15 amino acids. Per germline, CDR1 MNHEY and CDR2 SVGAGI. The CDR3 is CASSDRAPSGGEQYF. CDR3 bases: TGTGCCAGCAGCGACCGGGCCCCAAGCGGGGGTGAGCAGTACTTC.

This clone was counted once. The rearrangement links TRBV6-1 to TRBJ2-7; 9 positions agree with TRBD2. The CDR3 is 16 residues long. V dropped 2 bases and J dropped 4; count of bases not matched to a gene: 9. The germline gives CDR1 MNHNS, CDR2 SASEGT. CDR3 loop: CASSEFWRGGIYEQYF. Here the CDR3 DNA reads TGTGCCAGCAGTGAATTCTGGCGGGGGGGCATTTACGAGCAGTACTTC.

The V and J genes are TRBV6-5 and TRBJ1-6; possibly TRBD1 for D (5 bases). The germline gives CDR1 MNHEY, CDR2 SVGAGI. The CDR3 length is 15 residues. V was cut by 0 bases and J by 7 bases, with 10 bases left in between. The CDR3: CASSYSEGRNSPLHF. CDR3 nucleotide sequence: TGTGCCAGCAGTTACTCCGAGGGGAGGAATTCACCCCTCCACTTT.

This rearrangement joins TRBV4-2 to TRBJ2-4, with 7 nucleotides matching TRBD1. The CDR3 totals 15 residues. V dropped 1 base and J dropped 6; count of bases not matched to a gene: 6. Germline V lookup: CDR1 LGHNA, CDR2 YNFKEQ. The CDR3 sequence is CASSQGQGEGNIQYF. The CDR3 DNA is TGTGCCAGCAGCCAAGGACAGGGAGAGGGAAACATTCAGTACTTC.

The genes are TRBV15 and TRBJ2-7; D may be TRBD1 (5 bases). The germline V gene has CDR1 LNHNV and CDR2 YYDKDF (reference sequence). Trimming pared 4 bases from V and 0 bases from J, leaving 13 bases between. The CDR3 consists of 15 residues. CDR3 region: CATSISGAGSYEQYF. The CDR3 nucleotides read TGTGCCACCAGCATAAGTGGGGCAGGCTCCTACGAGCAGTACTTC.

V usage is TRBV23-1 and J usage is TRBJ1-3; no definite D call. TRBV23-1 qualifies as an ORF whose function is uncertain. V lost 4 bases, J lost 0 bases, and 7 bases lay in between. The CDR3 totals 14 residues. This CDR3 is CASSRQCSGNTIYF. CDR3 coding DNA: TGCGCCAGCAGTCGCCAGTGCTCTGGAAACACCATATATTTT.

This chain links TRBV28 with TRBJ2-3, with 7 bases that match TRBD1. The CDR3 has 13 amino acids. The germline CDR1 and CDR2 sequences are MDHEN and SYDVKM. Trimming at V came to 4 bases and at J to 5 bases, leaving 3 bases not matched to a gene. This CDR3 reads CASSSAGGDTQYF. The CDR3 coding sequence is TGTGCCAGCAGTTCAGCAGGGGGAGATACGCAGTATTTT.

V usage is TRBV27 and J usage is TRBJ2-7; D is undetermined. The CDR3 runs to 12 residues. Germline values: CDR1 MNHEY, CDR2 SMNVEV (reference sequence). The ends were cut back, 6 bases at V and 6 bases at J, with 12 bases in the middle. The CDR3 DNA reads as TGTGCCAGCAGCTGGGCCCTCGGCGAGCAGTACTTC. Its translation is CASSWALGEQYF.

The chain recombines TRBV7-2 with TRBJ2-7; D uncertain. The germline gives CDR1 SGHTA, CDR2 FQGNSA. V shed 6 bases and J shed 0 bases, with 15 bases lying between them. This CDR3 region has 15 residues. The CDR3 DNA follows: TGTGCCAGCAGTTTAATAGCCTCAAGCTCCTACGAGCAGTACTTC. Its translation is CASSLIASSSYEQYF. The full variable domain, its missing parts supplied by reference TRBV7-2 and TRBJ2-7, is GAGVSQSPSNKVTEKGKDVELRCDPISGHTALYWYRQSLGQGLEFLIYFQGNSAPDKSGLPSDRFSAERTGGSVSTLTIQRTQQEDSAVYLCASSLIASSSYEQYFGPGTRLTVT.

The V and J genes are TRBV18 and TRBJ2-7; 8 nucleotides match TRBD1. Germline V lookup: CDR1 KGHSH, CDR2 LQKENI. Germline trimming cut 3 bases from V and 0 bases from J; bases unmatched to any gene: 4. The CDR3 totals 15 residues. The CDR3: CASSPGQGLSYEQYF. CDR3 nucleotide sequence: TGTGCCAGCTCACCTGGACAGGGCCTCTCCTACGAGCAGTACTTC.

The rearrangement joins TRBV7-2 to TRBJ2-7, with D perhaps TRBD1 (5 bases). The germline gives CDR1 SGHTA, CDR2 FQGNSA. V was pared by 5 bases and J by 6 bases, with 17 bases between. This CDR3 is built from 14 residues. The CDR3 nucleotides are TGTGCCAGCAGCCCGACAGCCCTCTGGGGCGAGCAGTACTTC. Protein: CASSPTALWGEQYF. Together with reference TRBV7-2 and TRBJ2-7, the CDR3 gives the full variable domain: GAGVSQSPSNKVTEKGKDVELRCDPISGHTALYWYRQSLGQGLEFLIYFQGNSAPDKSGLPSDRFSAERTGGSVSTLTIQRTQQEDSAVYLCASSPTALWGEQYFGPGTRLTVT.

The V call is TRBV9, the J call TRBJ1-6; maybe TRBD1 (5 bases). In germline, CDR1 is SGDLS, CDR2 YYNGEE. The CDR3 length is 14 residues. V lost 0 bases to trimming and J lost 7 bases, with 8 bases between them. CDR3 sequence reads: CASSVEQENSPLHF. CDR3 DNA: TGTGCCAGCAGCGTAGAACAGGAGAATTCACCCCTCCACTTT.

This clone was detected a few times. V usage is TRBV20-1 and J usage is TRBJ1-1, with a tentative D call TRBD1 (6 bases). There are 11 residues in the CDR3. Trimming shortened V by 3 bases and J by 8 bases, and 10 bases separated the two germline ends. Germline V gives CDR1 DFQATT, CDR2 SNEGSKA (reference sequence). The CDR3 sequence: CSARPDREAFF. The CDR3 region has the DNA TGCAGTGCTAGGCCCGACAGGGAAGCTTTCTTT.

This clone was found once. V is TRBV10-3 and J is TRBJ1-2; no reliable D call. V shed 0 bases and J shed 2 bases, with 7 bases lying between them. The CDR3 loop spans 14 amino acids. Germline V CDR1 and CDR2: ENHRY, SYGVKD. Here the CDR3 reads CAISESAENYGYTF. The CDR3 DNA reads TGTGCCATCAGTGAGTCAGCTGAGAACTATGGCTACACCTTC.

The CDR3 region is CAISEGGTEAFF. The CDR3 DNA reads as TGTGCCATCAGTGAGGGGGGGACTGAAGCTTTCTTT. The chain combines TRBV10-3 with TRBJ1-1, with D possibly matching TRBD1 (5 bases). CDR1 and CDR2 (germline): ENHRY, SYGVKD. Trimming left V 2 bases short and J 5 bases short, with 6 bases between. The CDR3 runs 12 residues.

V is TRBV28 and J is TRBJ1-1, with TRBD1 matching 8 bases. J lost 6 bases, V lost 6 bases, and 9 bases had no gene match. Germline V lookup: CDR1 MDHEN, CDR2 SYDVKM. The CDR3 runs to 14 residues. The CDR3 DNA is TGTGCCAGCAGGCTGACAGGGGCGGGATCTGAAGCTTTCTTT. This sequence encodes CASRLTGAGSEAFF.

The V call is TRBV24-1, the J call TRBJ2-2, with 7 bases aligning to TRBD1. The CDR3 is 16 amino acids. CDR1 is KGHDR, CDR2 SFDVKD, per germline. Trimming removed 3 bases from V and 5 bases from J; junction bases left unmatched: 8. CDR3 bases: TGTGCCACCAGTGATCCCGCAGGGGGTTTTACCGGGGAGCTGTTTTTT. Translation: CATSDPAGGFTGELFF.

The V and J genes are TRBV11-1 and TRBJ2-3; TRBD1 matches at 9 bases. CDR1 and CDR2 (germline): SGHAT, FQDESV (reference sequence). After removal of 5 bases from V and 5 bases from J, the junction contained 8 bases not matched to a gene. CDR3 length: 15 amino acids. The CDR3 DNA follows: TGTGCCAGCAGCCAGACAGGGGGAAGTGGAGATACGCAGTATTTT. Translating it yields CASSQTGGSGDTQYF.